Below are 9 T cell receptor beta chains sequenced from a single sample in a study of T cells after somatic rescue of genetic block. Clones were read by immunoSEQ multiplex PCR, and TCRdb kept only the in-frame ones, dropping some. The sample records 13,000 to 15,000 clones, 70% to 80% being singletons. Sequencing was done on a sample of peripheral blood mononuclear cells (PBMCs). These receptors all come from a boy aged 5-17 years.

This chain links TRBV6-6 with TRBJ2-7, with 8 bases identical to TRBD1. Trimming cost V 5 bases and J 4 bases; bases outside gene matches: 10. Germline V gene lookup returns CDR1 MNHNY and CDR2 SVGAGI (reference sequence). This CDR3 has 15 residues. CDR3 sequence reads: CASSRPGGSRYEQYF. As DNA, the CDR3 is TGTGCCAGCAGTCGTCCAGGGGGCAGTAGGTACGAGCAGTACTTC.

This chain links TRBV5-1 with TRBJ2-5, with 8 bases that match TRBD2. The end of the DNA aligns better with TRBJ2-7, so the J call may be wrong. Germline V gene sequence: CDR1 SGHRS, CDR2 YFSETQ. This CDR3 has 14 residues. CDR3 in DNA: TGCGCCAGCGCTGGTGGAGCGGGGGCCTACGAGCAGTACTTC. Translation gives CASAGGAGAYEQYF.

This clone was detected once. The chain has TRBV10-2 and TRBJ1-1; D is unclear. The V and J ends lost 0 bases and 0 bases respectively, with 11 bases between them. Germline V gives CDR1 WSHSY, CDR2 SAAADI. The CDR3 loop spans 16 amino acids. CDR3 sequence (DNA): TGCGCCAGCAGTGAGTCAAGGATGCACATGAACACTGAAGCTTTCTTT. Its protein product is CASSESRMHMNTEAFF.

This chain joins TRBV6-1 and TRBJ2-7; D is possibly TRBD1 or TRBD2 (5 bases each). CDR3 length equals 15 residues. V was shortened by 1 base and J by 3 bases, with 13 bases between the two germline ends. Germline CDR1 reads MNHNS; CDR2 reads SASEGT. The CDR3, as DNA: TGTGCCAGCAGTGAAGGGGGGAAGGGTGGCTACGAGCAGTACTTC. It translates to CASSEGGKGGYEQYF.

This clone came up a few times. V is TRBV7-3 and J is TRBJ1-1, with 7 bases fitting TRBD1. The CDR3 spans 13 residues. Trimming cost V 2 bases and J 6 bases; bases outside gene matches: 3. The V gene's germline CDR1 is SGHTA and CDR2 FQGTGA. In DNA form, the CDR3 reads TGTGCCAGCAGCTTAGAGACAGGGTCTGAAGCTTTCTTT. This codes for CASSLETGSEAFF. Based on the CDR3 plus reference TRBV7-3 and TRBJ1-1, the full variable domain is GAGVSQTPSNKVTEKGKYVELRCDPISGHTALYWYRQSLGQGPEFLIYFQGTGAADDSGLPNDRFFAVRPEGSVSTLKIQRTERGDSAVYLCASSLETGSEAFFGQGTRLTVV.

The rearrangement links TRBV28 to TRBJ2-1; TRBD2 aligns across 7 bases. CDR1 is MDHEN, CDR2 SYDVKM, per germline. With V trimmed by 0 bases and J by 4 bases, 9 bases remained unmatched. This CDR3 has 17 amino acids. In DNA form, the CDR3 reads TGTGCCAGCAGTTTATGGGGCGCGGCGGGGGAGTACAATGAGCAGTTCTTC. Its protein product is CASSLWGAAGEYNEQFF.

This clone occurred a few times. The CDR3 is CAWSRGGVNSPLHF. The CDR3 DNA is TGTGCCTGGAGTAGGGGGGGGGTTAATTCACCCCTCCACTTT. The genes are TRBV30 and TRBJ1-6; possibly TRBD1 for D (6 bases). Trimming took 2 bases from V and 6 from J, leaving 11 bases between them. Germline V CDR1 and CDR2: GTSNPN, SVGIG (reference sequence). This CDR3 is built from 14 residues.

This chain connects TRBV6-1 to TRBJ2-5; maybe TRBD1 (6 bases). Germline assignment: CDR1 MNHNS and CDR2 SASEGT. Trimming pared 10 bases from V and 5 bases from J, leaving 14 bases between. The CDR3 runs 12 residues. CDR3 region: CATQGQTETQYF. DNA of the CDR3: TGTGCCACACAGGGTCAGACGGAGACCCAGTACTTC.

V gene TRBV19 combines with J gene TRBJ2-1; the match to TRBD2 covers 10 bases. CDR3 length: 16 residues. The V gene's germline CDR1 is LNHDA and CDR2 SQIVND (reference sequence). V trimming: 4 bases; J trimming: 2 bases; junction bases outside the gene matches: 5. This chain's CDR3 is CASSNSGRRAYNEQFF. The CDR3 coding sequence is TGTGCCAGTAGTAATAGCGGGAGGAGGGCCTACAATGAGCAGTTCTTC. The entire variable domain, with the rest obtained from reference TRBV19 and TRBJ2-1, is as follows: DGGITQSPKYLFRKEGQNVTLSCEQNLNHDAMYWYRQDPGQGLRLIYYSQIVNDFQKGDIAEGYSVSREKKESFPLTVTSAQKNPTAFYLCASSNSGRRAYNEQFFGPGTRLTVL.